The clone carrying this T cell receptor (beta chain) was observed a handful of times. CDR1 and CDR2 from the germline V gene are LNHDA and SQIVND (reference sequence). The V and J ends lost 9 bases and 4 bases respectively, with 16 bases between them. The CDR3 is 14 amino acids. This specimen comes from a study of T cells in Graves' hyperthyroidism and ophthalmopathy. Amplified regions were TCR beta CDR3 sequences from RNA transcripts. First-round RT-PCR of the TCR CDR3 relied on the HTBI primer set. TCRdb called the multiplex PCR reads again in MiXCR, with one record for every CDR3 protein. Counted here are a few hundred thousand distinct CDR3 sequences, around a quarter occurring once; the ten biggest clones make up around 79%.

The V and J genes are TRBV19 and TRBJ1-5; no clear D gene. The sequence came from a man aged 45-65 years with Graves' hyperthyroidism. The sequencing input was blood. DNA for the CDR3: TGTGCCAGCGCGGGCTCTAGAACAAATCAGCCCCAGCATTTT. Residues: CASAGSRTNQPQHF.